These T cell receptor beta chains were read from a single sample in a study of blood T cell repertoires in COVID-19. Profiled with immunoSEQ multiplex PCR; TCRdb holds only in-frame clones, not every one. This sample has fewer than 200,000 clones; 87% occur once, and the top ten carry 2% to 3%. The specimen was peripheral blood. These receptors originate from a man in his forties or fifties with active or convalescent COVID-19. CDR3s include the opening cysteine and the closing phenylalanine or tryptophan. Fields, in order: clone size, J gene, D gene, V gene, CDR3 protein, CDR3 DNA. A D gene is named only where the DNA matches it firmly. Clone size is stated in some rows and not others, as once, few, many or a class when expanded.

>.|TRBJ2-1|TRBD2|TRBV4-1
CASSTRTSGGNNEQFF
TGCGCCAGCAGCACCCGGACTAGCGGGGGCAACAATGAGCAGTTCTTC
>.|TRBJ2-3|.|TRBV5-8
CASGRTFSTDTQYF
TGTGCCAGCGGACGGACTTTTAGCACAGATACGCAGTATTTT
>.|TRBJ1-1|.|TRBV4-3
CASSQDPEDTEAFF
TGCGCCAGCAGCCAAGATCCAGAAGACACTGAAGCTTTCTTT
>.|TRBJ2-6|TRBD2|TRBV27
CASRGLAGSGSGANVLTF
TGTGCCAGCAGGGGACTAGCGGGGTCCGGCTCTGGGGCCAACGTCCTGACTTTC
>.|TRBJ1-5|TRBD1|TRBV2
CASSIQGVNQPQHF
TGTGCCAGCAGTATACAGGGGGTAAATCAGCCCCAGCATTTT
>few|TRBJ1-2|.|TRBV12-3/TRBV12-4
CASSLEGRYGYTF
TGTGCCAGCAGTTTAGAGGGGCGGTATGGCTACACCTTC
>.|TRBJ1-3|.|TRBV6-5
CASSYAPVGNTIYF
TGTGCCAGCAGTTATGCACCAGTTGGAAACACCATATATTTT
>.|TRBJ1-2|.|TRBV12-3/TRBV12-4
CASSTGLNYGYTF
TGTGCCAGCAGTACGGGACTGAACTATGGCTACACCTTC
>.|TRBJ1-1|.|TRBV28
CASSLGGGTEAFF
TGTGCCAGCAGTTTAGGGGGGGGCACTGAAGCTTTCTTT
>once|TRBJ2-7|TRBD1|TRBV5-5
CASSRDRYEQYF
TGTGCCAGCAGTCGGGACAGGTACGAGCAGTACTTC
>.|TRBJ2-5|.|TRBV9
CASSAPGHLQETQYF
TGTGCCAGCAGCGCCCCGGGACACTTGCAAGAGACCCAGTACTTC
>.|TRBJ2-7|.|TRBV30
CAWKGSYEQYF
TGTGCCTGGAAGGGGTCCTACGAGCAGTACTTC
>.|TRBJ2-3|TRBD2|TRBV11-3
CASSLGTSGDTDTQYF
TGTGCCAGCAGCTTAGGGACTAGCGGGGACACAGATACGCAGTATTTT
>.|TRBJ1-5|.|TRBV11-3
CASSLPRTDLSNQPQHF
TGTGCCAGCAGCTTACCCCGGACAGACCTTAGCAATCAGCCCCAGCATTTT
>.|TRBJ2-1|TRBD2|TRBV28
CASRLGTSGGYNEQFF
TGTGCCAGCAGACTTGGGACTAGCGGGGGATACAATGAGCAGTTCTTC
>.|TRBJ2-5|.|TRBV25-1
CASSEGGTGRGAQYF
TGTGCCAGCAGTGAAGGCGGGACCGGTCGAGGGGCCCAGTACTTC
>.|TRBJ1-2|TRBD1|TRBV6-5
CASSYSGQGNNYGYTF
TGTGCCAGCAGTTACTCAGGACAGGGGAACAACTATGGCTACACCTTC
>.|TRBJ2-7|.|TRBV7-9
CASSQTPTGEQYF
TGTGCCAGCAGTCAGACCCCTACGGGCGAGCAGTACTTC
>.|TRBJ1-1|.|TRBV2
CASSDRFSGTEAFF
TGTGCCAGCAGTGATCGCTTCTCGGGCACTGAAGCTTTCTTT
>.|TRBJ2-1|TRBD2|TRBV19
CASSIERSGGANEQFF
TGTGCCAGTAGTATAGAAAGGAGCGGGGGGGCAAATGAGCAGTTCTTC
>once|TRBJ2-5|.|TRBV6-6
CASSYRDGKETQYF
TGTGCCAGCAGTTATCGGGATGGCAAGGAGACCCAGTACTTC
>.|TRBJ1-6|.|TRBV7-6
CASSPRQVNNSPLHF
TGTGCCAGCAGCCCGAGACAGGTGAACAATTCACCCCTCCACTTT
>.|TRBJ1-2|TRBD1|TRBV29-1
CSVRDRGGGYTF
TGCAGCGTACGGGACAGGGGGGGCGGCTACACCTTC
>.|TRBJ1-1|TRBD1|TRBV27
CASSMTDRDSTEAFF
TGTGCCAGCAGTATGACGGACAGGGATTCTACTGAAGCTTTCTTT
>.|TRBJ2-2|.|TRBV12-5
CATWGTTNTGELFF
TGTGCTACCTGGGGGACAACTAACACCGGGGAGCTGTTTTTT
>.|TRBJ2-1|TRBD1|TRBV3-1/TRBV3-2
CASSHLGDRVNEQFF
TGTGCCAGCAGCCACCTAGGGGACAGGGTTAATGAGCAGTTCTTC
>.|TRBJ2-3|.|TRBV30
CAWTPGSTDTQYF
TGTGCCTGGACCCCAGGTAGCACAGATACGCAGTATTTT
>.|TRBJ1-5|TRBD1|TRBV30
CAWSGQGNQPQHF
TGTGCCTGGAGTGGACAGGGGAATCAGCCCCAGCATTTT
>.|TRBJ1-2|TRBD1|TRBV5-1
CASSQGQRKDGYTF
TGCGCCAGCAGCCAGGGACAGCGAAAAGATGGCTACACCTTC
>.|TRBJ1-3|.|TRBV3-1/TRBV3-2
CASSQDQGLSGNTIYF
TGTGCCAGCAGCCAAGATCAGGGCCTCTCTGGAAACACCATATATTTT
>.|TRBJ2-7|TRBD1|TRBV18
CASSPTGQGSHEQYF
TGTGCCAGCTCACCGACAGGACAGGGAAGCCACGAGCAGTACTTC
>.|TRBJ1-1|.|TRBV4-1
CASSQDAGGTEAFF
TGCGCCAGCAGCCAAGACGCAGGTGGCACTGAAGCTTTCTTT
>.|TRBJ2-7|TRBD1|TRBV7-8
CASSPYPGQGSYEQYF
TGTGCCAGCAGCCCATACCCCGGACAGGGCTCCTACGAGCAGTACTTC
>.|TRBJ2-5|TRBD1|TRBV7-8
CASSRRKGQGGETQYF
TGTGCCAGCAGCCGACGGAAGGGACAGGGAGGGGAGACCCAGTACTTC
>.|TRBJ1-4|TRBD1|TRBV30
CAWSHYGTENEKLFF
TGTGCCTGGAGCCACTACGGGACAGAGAATGAAAAACTGTTTTTT
>.|TRBJ2-4|TRBD1|TRBV19
CASRPGQGPLAKNIQYF
TGTGCCAGTAGGCCGGGACAGGGCCCGCTAGCCAAAAACATTCAGTACTTC
>many|TRBJ1-5|TRBD1|TRBV6-1
CASSGRTGRGNQPQHF
TGTGCCAGCAGTGGACGGACAGGGCGAGGCAATCAGCCCCAGCATTTT
>once|TRBJ1-2|TRBD1|TRBV19
CASSTQRTGSEYGYTF
TGTGCCAGTAGTACACAGAGGACAGGGTCTGAGTATGGCTACACCTTC
>.|TRBJ2-1|TRBD2|TRBV6-6
CASSPIPGTSGVSSYNEQFF
TGTGCCAGCAGTCCAATCCCCGGGACTAGCGGGGTTAGCTCCTACAATGAGCAGTTCTTC
>.|TRBJ1-1|.|TRBV5-1
CASSWGTSNTEAFF
TGCGCCAGCAGCTGGGGGACATCGAACACTGAAGCTTTCTTT
>.|TRBJ2-3|TRBD2|TRBV9
CASSVSASGDTDTQYF
TGTGCCAGCAGCGTGTCGGCTAGCGGGGACACAGATACGCAGTATTTT
>.|TRBJ2-5|TRBD2|TRBV15
CAAGGRGGLSQETQYF
TGTGCCGCGGGAGGAAGGGGAGGACTGTCCCAAGAGACCCAGTACTTC
>.|TRBJ2-3|.|TRBV7-3
CASGTSREDTQYF
TGTGCCAGCGGGACTTCCAGAGAAGATACGCAGTATTTT
>.|TRBJ1-2|TRBD1|TRBV10-3
CAIRGGGYGYTF
TGTGCCATCAGAGGGGGCGGCTATGGCTACACCTTC
>.|TRBJ1-4|.|TRBV18
CASSPSGEVRGEKLFF
TGTGCCAGCTCTCCCTCCGGCGAAGTCCGAGGAGAAAAACTGTTTTTT
>.|TRBJ2-2|.|TRBV5-6
CASSLGYATYMAGELFF
TGTGCCAGCAGCTTGGGGTACGCAACCTATATGGCCGGGGAGCTGTTTTTT
>.|TRBJ1-2|.|TRBV7-8
CASSPGQGYTF
TGTGCCAGCAGCCCAGGCCAAGGCTACACCTTC
>.|TRBJ2-6|.|TRBV7-8
CASTHRSGLSGANVLTF
TGTGCCAGCACCCATCGCTCGGGACTTTCTGGGGCCAACGTCCTGACTTTC
>once|TRBJ2-1|.|TRBV10-1
CASSESVALSYNEQFF
TGCGCCAGCAGTGAGTCGGTAGCTCTGTCCTACAATGAGCAGTTCTTC
>.|TRBJ1-2|.|TRBV19
CAVFQGGIYTF
TGTGCCGTTTTCCAGGGAGGAATCTACACCTTC
>.|TRBJ1-2|TRBD1|TRBV5-4
CASSFRDRGYGYTF
TGTGCCAGCAGCTTCCGGGACAGGGGCTATGGCTACACCTTC
>.|TRBJ1-5|.|TRBV4-1
CASSEIGGNQPQHF
TGCGCCAGCAGCGAGATCGGGGGCAATCAGCCCCAGCATTTT
>.|TRBJ1-3|.|TRBV27
CASSLSRGNTIYF
TGTGCCAGCAGTTTATCCCGGGGAAACACCATATATTTT
>.|TRBJ2-7|.|TRBV7-9
CASSPEGYEQYF
TGTGCCAGCAGCCCCGAGGGCTACGAGCAGTACTTC
>.|TRBJ2-1|TRBD2|TRBV7-3
CASSLSSSGGVQFF
TGTGCCAGCAGCTTATCCTCTAGCGGGGGGGTGCAGTTCTTC
>.|TRBJ1-2|.|TRBV18
CASSPGQGEGYTF
TGTGCCAGCTCACCAGGGCAGGGTGAGGGCTACACCTTC
>.|TRBJ1-4|.|TRBV7-9
CASSLQTGLRPNEKLFF
TGTGCCAGCAGCTTGCAGACAGGACTGAGGCCTAATGAAAAACTGTTTTTT
>many|TRBJ2-3|TRBD2|TRBV14
CASSLSGGGTDTQYF
TGTGCCAGCAGCCTGAGCGGGGGCGGCACAGATACGCAGTATTTT
>.|TRBJ1-1|TRBD1|TRBV7-6
CASSAGQGHTEAFF
TGTGCCAGCAGCGCGGGACAGGGGCACACTGAAGCTTTCTTT
>.|TRBJ1-2|.|TRBV7-9
CASSLESPQFYGYTF
TGTGCCAGCAGCTTAGAATCCCCCCAATTCTATGGCTACACCTTC